Presented here are 5 T cell receptor beta chains from one specimen sequenced in a study of blood T cells in healthy people across ages. Together with a sample-barcoded 5' primer, a J-beta primer mix was included in a second PCR lasting roughly 6 to 12 cycles. In TCRdb, the 5' RACE reads were re-called with MiXCR into one record per CDR3 protein. The table has about 1.8 million distinct CDR3 sequences, just under 50% seen once. Sequenced material: blood. Every receptor here comes from a woman aged 40 to 50 in good health.

This clonotype was recorded a few times. The chain joins TRBV20-1 to TRBJ2-1; D assignment may be TRBD1 or TRBD2 (5 bases each). Trimming shortened V by 5 bases and J by 4 bases, and 12 bases separated the two germline ends. CDR1 and CDR2 (germline): DFQATT, SNEGSKA (reference sequence). The CDR3 is made up of 13 amino acids. CDR3 nucleotide sequence: TGCAGTGCTGTCGGGACCGTGTACAATGAGCAGTTCTTC. Translated: CSAVGTVYNEQFF.

This chain links TRBV7-3 with TRBJ1-6; 7 bases map to TRBD1. CDR1 is SGHTA, CDR2 FQGTGA, per germline. CDR3 length equals 16 residues. Germline trimming cut 0 bases from V and 7 bases from J; bases unmatched to any gene: 6. CDR3 sequence: CASSLTGTASNSPLHF. CDR3 DNA sequence: TGTGCCAGCAGCTTAACCGGGACAGCCTCAAATTCACCCCTCCACTTT.

The chain employs TRBV20-1 and TRBJ2-3, with TRBD2 matching over 10 bases. Germline V gene lookup returns CDR1 DFQATT and CDR2 SNEGSKA (reference sequence). The CDR3 has 19 amino acids. The trim removed 0 bases at V and 4 bases at J, leaving 16 bases unmatched. CDR3 loop: CSARDRAGGHGVGADTQYF. CDR3 in DNA: TGCAGTGCTAGAGATCGAGCGGGGGGGCATGGGGTAGGGGCAGATACGCAGTATTTT.

CDR3 bases: TGTGCCACCAGCAGACATAAGGGTCACGATGAGCAGTTCTTC. Translating it yields CATSRHKGHDEQFF. The chain couples TRBV15 to TRBJ2-1, with D unresolved. CDR1 and CDR2 from the germline V gene are LNHNV and YYDKDF (reference sequence). Trimming removed 2 bases at V and 8 bases at J, with 13 bases between. The CDR3 runs to 14 residues.

This clonotype was seen more than once but under ten times. The chain has TRBV20-1 and TRBJ2-1; TRBD1 or TRBD2 may be the D gene (6 bases each). Germline V gene lookup returns CDR1 DFQATT and CDR2 SNEGSKA (reference sequence). The CDR3 is made up of 14 amino acids. V lost 4 bases to trimming and J lost 5 bases, with 15 bases between them. This CDR3 reads CSAKPGAADNEQFF. CDR3 bases: TGCAGTGCTAAACCGGGGGCAGCTGACAATGAGCAGTTCTTC.